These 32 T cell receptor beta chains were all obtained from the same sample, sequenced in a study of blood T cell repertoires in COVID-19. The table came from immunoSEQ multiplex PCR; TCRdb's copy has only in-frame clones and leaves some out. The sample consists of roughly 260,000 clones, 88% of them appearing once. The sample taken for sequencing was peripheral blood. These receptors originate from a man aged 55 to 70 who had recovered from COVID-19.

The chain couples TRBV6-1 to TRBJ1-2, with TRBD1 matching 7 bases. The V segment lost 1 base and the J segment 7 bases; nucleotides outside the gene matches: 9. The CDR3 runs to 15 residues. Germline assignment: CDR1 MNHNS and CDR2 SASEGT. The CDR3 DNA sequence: TGTGCCAGCAGTGAAGTTCCCGGGACAGTATTTGGCTACACCTTC. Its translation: CASSEVPGTVFGYTF.

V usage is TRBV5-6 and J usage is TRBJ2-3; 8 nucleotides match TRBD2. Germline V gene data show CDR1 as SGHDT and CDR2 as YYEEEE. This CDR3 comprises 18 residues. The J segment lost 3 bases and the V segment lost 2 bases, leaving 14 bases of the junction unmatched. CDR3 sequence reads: CASSFSPHPAGATDTQYF. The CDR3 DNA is TGTGCCAGCAGCTTCTCACCGCACCCAGCGGGGGCGACAGATACGCAGTATTTT.

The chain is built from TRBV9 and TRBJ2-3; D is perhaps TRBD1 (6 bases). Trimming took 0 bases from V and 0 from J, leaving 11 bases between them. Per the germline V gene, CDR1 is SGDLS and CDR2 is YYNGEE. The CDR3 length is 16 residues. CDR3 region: CASSVGSGVSTDTQYF. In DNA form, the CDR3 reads TGTGCCAGCAGCGTAGGTTCAGGGGTAAGCACAGATACGCAGTATTTT.

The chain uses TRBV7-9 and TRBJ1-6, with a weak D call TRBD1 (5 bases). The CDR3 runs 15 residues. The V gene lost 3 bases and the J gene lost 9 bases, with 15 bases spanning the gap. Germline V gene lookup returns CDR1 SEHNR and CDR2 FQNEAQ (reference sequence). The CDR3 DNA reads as TGTGCCAGCAGCTTTGCTACTCCAGGGATTTCACCCCTCCACTTT. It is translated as CASSFATPGISPLHF.

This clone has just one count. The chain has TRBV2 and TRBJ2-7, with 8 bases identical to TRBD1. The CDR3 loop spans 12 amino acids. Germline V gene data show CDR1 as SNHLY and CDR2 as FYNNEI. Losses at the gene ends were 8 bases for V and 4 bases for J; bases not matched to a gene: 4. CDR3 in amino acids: CASYDRGYEQYF. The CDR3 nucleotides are TGTGCCAGCTATGACAGGGGATACGAGCAGTACTTC.

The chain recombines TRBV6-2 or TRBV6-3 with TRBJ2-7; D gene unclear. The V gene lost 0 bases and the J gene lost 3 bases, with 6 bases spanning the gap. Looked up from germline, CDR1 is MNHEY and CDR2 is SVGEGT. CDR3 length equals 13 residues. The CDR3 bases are TGTGCCAGCAGTTACTCGGCCCTCTACGAGCAGTACTTC. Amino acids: CASSYSALYEQYF.

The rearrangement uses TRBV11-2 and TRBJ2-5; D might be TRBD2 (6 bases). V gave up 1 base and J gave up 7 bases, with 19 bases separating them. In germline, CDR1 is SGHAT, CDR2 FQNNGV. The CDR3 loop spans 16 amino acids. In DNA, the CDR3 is TGTGCCAGCAGCTTAGGTCCCCAAGGGGTCGGGGGGACCCAGTACTTC. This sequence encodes CASSLGPQGVGGTQYF.

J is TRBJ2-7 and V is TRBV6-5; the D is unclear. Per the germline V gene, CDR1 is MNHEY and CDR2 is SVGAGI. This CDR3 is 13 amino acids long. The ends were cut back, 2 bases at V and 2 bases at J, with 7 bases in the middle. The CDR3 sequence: CASSYGSTYEQYF. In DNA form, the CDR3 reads TGTGCCAGCAGTTACGGCAGTACCTACGAGCAGTACTTC.

The CDR3 reads CSASQGPQSSYEQYF. The CDR3 DNA reads TGCAGTGCTAGTCAGGGGCCCCAAAGCTCCTACGAGCAGTACTTC. The rearrangement links TRBV20-1 to TRBJ2-7; D is perhaps TRBD1 (6 bases). V shed 3 bases and J shed 0 bases, with 15 bases lying between them. Germline CDR1 DFQATT, CDR2 SNEGSKA (reference sequence). There are 15 residues in the CDR3.

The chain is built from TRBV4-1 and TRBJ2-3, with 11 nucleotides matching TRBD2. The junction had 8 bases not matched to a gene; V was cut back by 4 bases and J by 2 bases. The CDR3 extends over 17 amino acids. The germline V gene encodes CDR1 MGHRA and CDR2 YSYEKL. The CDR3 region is CASSRGPSGGTTDTQYF. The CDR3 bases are TGCGCCAGCAGCCGGGGGCCTAGCGGGGGGACCACAGATACGCAGTATTTT.

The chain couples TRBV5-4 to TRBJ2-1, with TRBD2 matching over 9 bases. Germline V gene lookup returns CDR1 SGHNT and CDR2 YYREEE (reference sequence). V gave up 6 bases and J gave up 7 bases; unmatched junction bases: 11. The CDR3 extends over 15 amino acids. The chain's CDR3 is CASTPGGGGHNEQFF. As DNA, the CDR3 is TGTGCCAGCACCCCTGGCGGGGGGGGCCATAATGAGCAGTTCTTC.

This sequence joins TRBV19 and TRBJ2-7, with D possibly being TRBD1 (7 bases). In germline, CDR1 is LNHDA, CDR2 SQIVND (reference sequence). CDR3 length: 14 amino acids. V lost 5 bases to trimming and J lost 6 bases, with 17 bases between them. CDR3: CASSSSNRGGEQYF. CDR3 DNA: TGTGCCAGTAGTTCCAGTAACAGGGGAGGCGAGCAGTACTTC.

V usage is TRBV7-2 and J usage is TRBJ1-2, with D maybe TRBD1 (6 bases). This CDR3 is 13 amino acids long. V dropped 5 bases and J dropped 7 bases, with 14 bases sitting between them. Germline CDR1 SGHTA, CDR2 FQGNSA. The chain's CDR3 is CASSLNRDAGYTF. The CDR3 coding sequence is TGTGCCAGCAGCCTTAACAGGGACGCTGGCTACACCTTC.

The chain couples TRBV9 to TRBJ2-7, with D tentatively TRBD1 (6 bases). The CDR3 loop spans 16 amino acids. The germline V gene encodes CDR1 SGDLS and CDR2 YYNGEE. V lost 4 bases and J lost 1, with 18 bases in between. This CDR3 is CASSPQTGTLSYEQYF. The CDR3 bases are TGTGCCAGCAGCCCCCAAACCGGGACACTTTCCTACGAGCAGTACTTC.

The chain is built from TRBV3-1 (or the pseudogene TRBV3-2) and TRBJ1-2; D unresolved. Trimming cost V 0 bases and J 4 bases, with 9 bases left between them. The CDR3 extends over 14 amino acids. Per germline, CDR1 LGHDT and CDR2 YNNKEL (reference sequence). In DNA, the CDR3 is TGTGCCAGCAGCCAAGAGGAGGGTCGCTATGGCTACACCTTC. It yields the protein CASSQEEGRYGYTF.

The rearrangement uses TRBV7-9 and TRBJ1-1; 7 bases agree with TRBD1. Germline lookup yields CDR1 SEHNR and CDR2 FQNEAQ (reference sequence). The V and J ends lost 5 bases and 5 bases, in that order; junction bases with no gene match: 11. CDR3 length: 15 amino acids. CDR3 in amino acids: CASSPGEGAHTEAFF. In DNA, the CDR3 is TGTGCCAGCAGCCCGGGAGAGGGGGCGCATACTGAAGCTTTCTTT.

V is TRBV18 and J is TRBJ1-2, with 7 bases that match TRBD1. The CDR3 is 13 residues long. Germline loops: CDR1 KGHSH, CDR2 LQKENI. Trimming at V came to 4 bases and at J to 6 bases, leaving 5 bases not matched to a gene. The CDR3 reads CASSRTGENGYTF. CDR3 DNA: TGTGCCAGCTCACGGACAGGAGAAAATGGCTACACCTTC.

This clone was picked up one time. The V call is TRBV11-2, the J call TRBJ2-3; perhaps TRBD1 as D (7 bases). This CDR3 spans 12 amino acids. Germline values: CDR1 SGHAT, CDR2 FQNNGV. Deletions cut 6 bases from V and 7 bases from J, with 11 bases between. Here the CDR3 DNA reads TGTGCCAGCAGACCAGGGGGGAATACGCAGTATTTT. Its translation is CASRPGGNTQYF.

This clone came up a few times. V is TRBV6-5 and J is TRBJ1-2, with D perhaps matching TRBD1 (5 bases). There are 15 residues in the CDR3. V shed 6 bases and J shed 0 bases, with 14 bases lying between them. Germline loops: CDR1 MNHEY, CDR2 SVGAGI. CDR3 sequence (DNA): TGTGCCAGCAGGGCTGGGGGGGTGACTAACTATGGCTACACCTTC. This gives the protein CASRAGGVTNYGYTF.

CDR3 nucleotide sequence: TGTGCCAGCAGCCCCCAGGCAGCAGGGGGCTCCGATGAAGCTTTCTTT. Protein: CASSPQAAGGSDEAFF. The chain joins TRBV3-1 (or the pseudogene TRBV3-2) to TRBJ1-1; 8 bases match TRBD1. This CDR3 has 16 amino acids. After removal of 4 bases from V and 7 bases from J, the junction contained 14 bases not matched to a gene. The germline gives CDR1 LGHDT, CDR2 YNNKEL (reference sequence).

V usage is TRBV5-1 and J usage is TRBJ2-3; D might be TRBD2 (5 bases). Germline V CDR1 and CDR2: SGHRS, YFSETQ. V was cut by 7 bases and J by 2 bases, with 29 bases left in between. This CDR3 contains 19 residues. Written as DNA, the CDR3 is TGCGCCAGCGCCTACTTAGGCGGCCGAGCGGCCTCCGCCACAGATACGCAGTATTTT. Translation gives CASAYLGGRAASATDTQYF.

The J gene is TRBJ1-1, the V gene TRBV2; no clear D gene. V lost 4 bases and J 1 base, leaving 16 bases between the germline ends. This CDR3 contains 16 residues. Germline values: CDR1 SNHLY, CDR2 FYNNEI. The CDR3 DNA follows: TGTGCCAGCAGTGTAATGGTCGGAACAGCGAACACTGAAGCTTTCTTT. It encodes CASSVMVGTANTEAFF. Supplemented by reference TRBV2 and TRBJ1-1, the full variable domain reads EPEVTQTPSHQVTQMGQEVILRCVPISNHLYFYWYRQILGQKVEFLVSFYNNEISEKSEIFDDQFSVERPDGSNFTLKIRSTKLEDSAMYFCASSVMVGTANTEAFFGQGTRLTVV.

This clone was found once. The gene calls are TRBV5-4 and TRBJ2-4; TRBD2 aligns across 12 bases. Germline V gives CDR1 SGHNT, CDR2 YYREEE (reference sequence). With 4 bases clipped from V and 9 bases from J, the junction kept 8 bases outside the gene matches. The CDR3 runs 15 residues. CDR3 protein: CASSPELAGGGIQYF. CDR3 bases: TGTGCCAGCAGCCCGGAACTAGCGGGGGGTGGCATTCAGTACTTC.

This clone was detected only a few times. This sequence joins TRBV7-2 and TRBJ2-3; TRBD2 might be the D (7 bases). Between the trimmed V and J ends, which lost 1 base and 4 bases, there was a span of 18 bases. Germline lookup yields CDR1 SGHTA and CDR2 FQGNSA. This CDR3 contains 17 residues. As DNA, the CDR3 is TGTGCCAGCAGCTTAGTGGCGGGGGCCGACCTACCAGATACGCAGTATTTT. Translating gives CASSLVAGADLPDTQYF.

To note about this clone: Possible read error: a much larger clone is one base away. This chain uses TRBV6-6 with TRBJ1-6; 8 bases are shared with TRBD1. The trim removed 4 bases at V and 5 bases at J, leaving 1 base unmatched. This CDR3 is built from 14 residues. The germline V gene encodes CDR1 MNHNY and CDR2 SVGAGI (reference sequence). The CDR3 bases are TGTGCCAGCAGTTCGGACAGGGATAATTCACCCCTCCACTTT. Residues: CASSSDRDNSPLHF.

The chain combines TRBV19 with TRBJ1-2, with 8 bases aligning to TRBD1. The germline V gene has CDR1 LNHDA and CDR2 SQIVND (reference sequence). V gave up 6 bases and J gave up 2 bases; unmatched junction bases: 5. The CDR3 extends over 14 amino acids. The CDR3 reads CASRQRTGNYGYTF. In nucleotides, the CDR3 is TGTGCCAGTAGACAACGGACAGGGAACTATGGCTACACCTTC.

This chain's CDR3 is CASSLGSSRYNQPQHF. CDR3 coding DNA: TGTGCCAGCAGCTTAGGTTCATCCCGCTACAATCAGCCCCAGCATTTT. The chain combines TRBV11-2 with TRBJ1-5; no clear D. V dropped 1 base and J dropped 3 bases, with 13 bases sitting between them. Germline loops: CDR1 SGHAT, CDR2 FQNNGV. The CDR3 is made up of 16 amino acids. Using reference TRBV11-2 and TRBJ1-5 for the parts outside the CDR3, the full variable domain is EAGVAQSPRYKIIEKRQSVAFWCNPISGHATLYWYQQILGQGPKLLIQFQNNGVVDDSQLPKDRFSAERLKGVDSTLKIQPAKLEDSAVYLCASSLGSSRYNQPQHFGDGTRLSIL.

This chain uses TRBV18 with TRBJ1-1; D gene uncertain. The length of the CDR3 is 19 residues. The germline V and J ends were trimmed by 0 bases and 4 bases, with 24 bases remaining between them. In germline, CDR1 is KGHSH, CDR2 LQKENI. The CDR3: CASSPPIGTPNSRGTEAFF. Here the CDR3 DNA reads TGTGCCAGCTCACCACCGATAGGAACCCCTAATAGTCGGGGCACTGAAGCTTTCTTT. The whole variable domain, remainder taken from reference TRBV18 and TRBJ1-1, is NAGVMQNPRHLVRRRGQEARLRCSPMKGHSHVYWYRQLPEEGLKFMVYLQKENIIDESGMPKERFSAEFPKEGPSILRIQQVVRGDSAAYFCASSPPIGTPNSRGTEAFFGQGTRLTVV.

The DNA for the CDR3 is TGTGCCAGCAGTGAGTGGCCAATCTATGGCTACACCTTC. Protein product: CASSEWPIYGYTF. The chain links TRBV6-1 to TRBJ1-2; no firm D call. With 3 bases removed from V and 4 bases from J, the gap between germline ends came to 9 bases. The CDR3 runs 13 residues. The V gene's germline CDR1 is MNHNS and CDR2 SASEGT.

The CDR3 sequence is CASSPPDGLTYNEQFF. CDR3 nucleotide sequence: TGTGCCAGCAGCCCCCCGGACGGACTGACCTACAATGAGCAGTTCTTC. The V call is TRBV14, the J call TRBJ2-1, with D possibly being TRBD2 (5 bases). The ends were cut back, 4 bases at V and 2 bases at J, with 15 bases in the middle. The CDR3 is 16 residues long. The germline V gene encodes CDR1 SGHDN and CDR2 FVKESK.

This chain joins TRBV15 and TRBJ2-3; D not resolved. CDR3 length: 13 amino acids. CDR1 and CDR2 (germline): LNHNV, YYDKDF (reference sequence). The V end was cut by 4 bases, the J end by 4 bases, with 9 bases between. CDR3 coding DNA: TGTGCCACCAGCAAGCGAGCCTCAGATACGCAGTATTTT. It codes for CATSKRASDTQYF. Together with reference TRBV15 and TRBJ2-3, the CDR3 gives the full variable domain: DAMVIQNPRYQVTQFGKPVTLSCSQTLNHNVMYWYQQKSSQAPKLLFHYYDKDFNNEADTPDNFQSRRPNTSFCFLDIRSPGLGDTAMYLCATSKRASDTQYFGPGTRLTVL.

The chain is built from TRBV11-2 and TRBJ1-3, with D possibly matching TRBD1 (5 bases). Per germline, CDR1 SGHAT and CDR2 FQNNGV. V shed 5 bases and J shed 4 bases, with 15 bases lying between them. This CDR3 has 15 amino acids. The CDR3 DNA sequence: TGTGCCAGCAGCCCTGGGGGGGTCCGGGGAAACACCATATATTTT. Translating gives CASSPGGVRGNTIYF.